This T cell receptor (beta chain) stems from a study of cytomegalovirus exposure and HLA in healthy donors. There were likely unrecorded immune exposures, though donors were nominally healthy when sampled. With respect to this clone: The antigen is undetermined.

Broader study findings: Presence/absence analyses rested on an assumption that sequencing depth was roughly uniform across donors. Being indistinguishable, some V segments were excluded, TRBV6-2 and TRBV6-3 among them. Immune exposure was documented only through CMV serostatus.

The PCR used 60 Vbeta and 13 Jbeta primers. Libraries were prepared by immunoSEQ multiplex PCR; TCRdb keeps only in-frame clonotypes and omits some of them. The profile shows fewer than 200,000 clones, roughly 87% of them singletons. V dropped 5 bases and J dropped 1 base, with 20 bases sitting between them. In germline, CDR1 is MNHEY, CDR2 SMNVEV (reference sequence). CDR3 length: 17 amino acids. The chain joins TRBV27 to TRBJ1-1; D call uncertain. The TCR was taken from a girl in the first two years of life in good health and CMV-seronegative. The specimen was PBMCs. DNA for the CDR3: TGTGCCAGCAGTCCCCGATTTGGTTGGCGGAGGAACACTGAAGCTTTCTTT. This translates into CASSPRFGWRRNTEAFF.